The sequence of this T cell receptor (beta chain) was determined in a study of PD-1 blockade in classical Hodgkin lymphoma. The assay was immunoSEQ multiplex PCR, and TCRdb's table has in-frame clones only and misses some. The sample lists about 30,000 clones, approximately 90% occurring once. Indicated time point: newly diagnosed, previously untreated cHL patient sample. It was by magnetic negative selection that CD4+ T cells were purified from thawed PBMCs. The authors used newly diagnosed, untreated classical Hodgkin lymphoma PBMCs as comparison. This CDR3 has 12 amino acids. Looked up from germline, CDR1 is MNHNS and CDR2 is SASEGT. Trimming stripped 4 bases from V and 1 base from J, with 4 bases between. Study conclusions and caveats: Newly diagnosed patients reportedly had lower baseline TCR diversity than healthy donors. Differences between repertoires have undefined causes, possibly disease activity or prior therapy.

With respect to this clone: Its antigen is unidentified.

Sequencing was done on a sample of CD4+ T cells from blood. The chain joins TRBV6-1 to TRBJ1-1; D unclear. The clonotype was recovered from a human donor with classical Hodgkin lymphoma. The CDR3 loop is CASSVTNTEAFF. CDR3 sequence (DNA): TGTGCCAGCAGTGTTACGAACACTGAAGCTTTCTTT.